Following are 4 T cell receptor beta chains from one sample sequenced in a study of memory CD4+ T cells and cytomegalovirus serostatus. Libraries were prepared by immunoSEQ multiplex PCR; TCRdb keeps only in-frame clonotypes and omits some of them. Found here are tens of thousands of clones, 82% of them singletons; the top ten hold around 0.43%. The sort gate was single viable CD3+CD4+CD8-CD45RO+ cells for memory CD4+ T cells. The material sequenced was memory CD4+ T cells from blood. These receptors came from an adult in good health and CMV-seronegative.

Only a few counts were recorded for this clone. The rearrangement links TRBV10-3 to TRBJ1-2; D gene ambiguous. The CDR3 extends over 13 amino acids. With 6 bases removed from V and 4 bases from J, the gap between germline ends came to 12 bases. The V gene's germline CDR1 is ENHRY and CDR2 SYGVKD. CDR3 region: CAIRTSSGYGYTF. The CDR3 nucleotides are TGTGCCATCAGGACGTCGTCAGGCTATGGCTACACCTTC.

The chain employs TRBV16 and TRBJ1-6; TRBD1 is a possible D gene (6 bases). Germline-derived CDR1 and CDR2 are KGHSY and FQNENV. Trimming shortened V by 1 base and J by 5 bases, and 12 bases separated the two germline ends. This CDR3 spans 16 amino acids. CDR3 protein: CASSQYFGQNNSPLHF. CDR3 DNA sequence: TGTGCCAGCAGCCAATATTTTGGACAGAATAATTCACCCCTCCACTTT.

This clone was observed a few times. This chain uses TRBV4-1 with TRBJ2-7; 7 bases line up with TRBD1. Germline CDR1 MGHRA, CDR2 YSYEKL. CDR3 length: 15 residues. With V trimmed by 0 bases and J by 1 base, 3 bases remained unmatched. The CDR3 reads CASSQEAQGSYEQYF. CDR3 in DNA: TGCGCCAGCAGCCAAGAGGCACAGGGGTCCTACGAGCAGTACTTC.

The CDR3 DNA follows: TGTGCCAGCAGCCCTCCTGTTGGACAGGGGTTTTCTGGAAACACCATATATTTT. Translation gives CASSPPVGQGFSGNTIYF. The chain recombines TRBV7-9 with TRBJ1-3; 9 bases are a match to TRBD1. The V gene end was trimmed by 5 bases and the J gene end by 1 base; junction bases not matched to a gene: 12. From germline, CDR1 is SEHNR and CDR2 FQNEAQ (reference sequence). The CDR3 covers 18 residues.